A single sample gave rise to the 14 T cell receptor beta chains below, sequenced in a study of blood T cell repertoires in COVID-19. The table came from immunoSEQ multiplex PCR; TCRdb's copy has only in-frame clones and leaves some out. The data contain 250,000 or so clones, around 87% of them singletons. The sample consisted of PBMCs or T cells enriched from blood (not recorded which). All receptors come from a woman between 45 and 65 years old who had recovered from COVID-19.

The chain has TRBV4-1 and TRBJ2-7; tentative D call: TRBD2 (6 bases). This CDR3 is 16 amino acids long. The V end was cut by 0 bases, the J end by 0 bases, with 12 bases between. Germline assignment: CDR1 MGHRA and CDR2 YSYEKL. The CDR3 reads CASSQEAGTASYEQYF. The CDR3 region has the DNA TGCGCCAGCAGCCAAGAGGCGGGGACGGCCTCCTACGAGCAGTACTTC.

The V and J genes are TRBV4-1 and TRBJ2-7; perhaps TRBD1 as D (5 bases). In germline, CDR1 is MGHRA, CDR2 YSYEKL. The CDR3 loop spans 18 amino acids. V lost 0 bases, J lost 4 bases, and 22 bases lay in between. Here the CDR3 reads CASSQDLLPRALKYEQYF. The CDR3 DNA reads TGCGCCAGCAGCCAAGATCTTTTGCCCAGGGCGTTAAAGTACGAGCAGTACTTC.

V and J are TRBV10-3 and TRBJ2-3; 12 positions match TRBD2. The CDR3 consists of 16 residues. CDR1 is ENHRY, CDR2 SYGVKD, per germline. After removal of 2 bases from V and 4 bases from J, the junction contained 4 bases not matched to a gene. CDR3 sequence: CAISEQLAGGSDTQYF. For the CDR3, the DNA is TGTGCCATCAGTGAGCAACTAGCGGGAGGATCAGATACGCAGTATTTT.

This sequence joins TRBV6-2 or TRBV6-3 and TRBJ2-1; 10 bases fit TRBD2. The germline gives CDR1 MNHEY, CDR2 SVGEGT. The trim removed 5 bases at V and 8 bases at J, leaving 12 bases unmatched. The CDR3 sequence is 16 residues long. CDR3: CASSPLGASGRDEQFF. The DNA for the CDR3 is TGTGCCAGCAGTCCCCTCGGGGCTAGCGGGAGAGATGAGCAGTTCTTC.

The chain employs TRBV9 and TRBJ1-2; TRBD1 might be the D (5 bases). CDR1 and CDR2 (germline): SGDLS, YYNGEE. CDR3 length: 15 residues. The germline V and J ends were trimmed by 3 bases and 3 bases, with 15 bases remaining between them. CDR3 amino acids: CASSGGRGDYYGYTF. The CDR3 region has the DNA TGTGCCAGCAGCGGAGGGAGGGGTGATTACTATGGCTACACCTTC.

V and J are TRBV6-5 and TRBJ2-7, with D unresolved. Germline CDR1 reads MNHEY; CDR2 reads SVGAGI. Trimming removed 7 bases at V and 5 bases at J, with 12 bases between. The CDR3 length is 12 residues. The CDR3 spells CASTPRGHEQYF. CDR3 sequence (DNA): TGTGCCAGCACTCCGAGAGGCCACGAGCAGTACTTC.

The chain is built from TRBV11-2 and TRBJ2-1; D gene uncertain. This CDR3 is 11 amino acids long. Trimming left V 5 bases short and J 8 bases short, with 7 bases between. Germline values: CDR1 SGHAT, CDR2 FQNNGV. The CDR3 spells CASSNTDEQFF. The CDR3 DNA follows: TGTGCCAGCAGCAATACTGATGAGCAGTTCTTC.

J is TRBJ2-3 and V is TRBV3-1 (or the pseudogene TRBV3-2), with TRBD2 identical over 11 bases. Trimming took 1 base from V and 4 from J; bases not matched to a gene: 4. The CDR3 length is 16 residues. Germline V gives CDR1 LGHDT, CDR2 YNNKEL (reference sequence). The chain's CDR3 is CASSQVTSGTADTQYF. CDR3 coding DNA: TGTGCCAGCAGCCAAGTGACTAGCGGGACCGCAGATACGCAGTATTTT.

The rearrangement links TRBV28 to TRBJ1-6, with D uncertain. Deletions cut 4 bases from V and 5 bases from J, with 9 bases between. CDR1 is MDHEN and CDR2 is SYDVKM in the germline V gene. CDR3 length: 14 amino acids. As DNA, the CDR3 is TGTGCCAGCAGTTCTCGGAGAAATAATTCACCCCTCCACTTT. Residues: CASSSRRNNSPLHF.

The V call is TRBV28, the J call TRBJ2-7; TRBD1 matches at 7 bases. The CDR3 sequence is 15 residues long. The trim removed 2 bases at V and 1 base at J, leaving 5 bases unmatched. Germline CDR1 reads MDHEN; CDR2 reads SYDVKM. DNA for the CDR3: TGTGCCAGCAGTTTAACAGGGGCTTTGTCCTACGAGCAGTACTTC. It codes for CASSLTGALSYEQYF.

Only one count was recorded for this clone. This sequence joins TRBV13 and TRBJ1-1; D not certain. V gave up 0 bases and J gave up 4 bases, with 15 bases separating them. The CDR3 spans 16 residues. Germline values: CDR1 PRHDT, CDR2 FYEKMQ (reference sequence). The CDR3 nucleotides are TGTGCCAGCAGCTTAGGCCTTGCAGGCAAAAGCACTGAAGCTTTCTTT. Encoded protein: CASSLGLAGKSTEAFF.

The CDR3 sequence: CASSPRTGDGEKLFF. The CDR3 DNA reads TGCGCCAGCAGCCCACGGACAGGGGATGGGGAAAAACTGTTTTTT. The chain uses TRBV5-1 and TRBJ1-4; 9 bases line up with TRBD1. Germline CDR1 is SGHRS and CDR2 is YFSETQ. The CDR3 runs 15 residues. The V and J ends lost 4 bases and 8 bases, in that order; junction bases with no gene match: 9.

The V gene is TRBV28, the J gene TRBJ1-2, with D maybe TRBD1 (5 bases). The CDR3 is 12 amino acids. CDR1 is MDHEN and CDR2 is SYDVKM in the germline V gene. V shed 8 bases and J shed 6 bases, with 13 bases lying between them. The DNA of the CDR3 is TGTGCCAGCGGGCGGGGCCATCATGGCTACACCTTC. It specifies CASGRGHHGYTF.

CDR3 nucleotide sequence: TGTGCCAGCTCTAAGGGCCAGGGACAAGAGACCCAGTACTTC. Translating it yields CASSKGQGQETQYF. The chain links TRBV27 to TRBJ2-5; perhaps TRBD1 as D (5 bases). Germline V gene lookup returns CDR1 MNHEY and CDR2 SMNVEV (reference sequence). Between the trimmed V and J ends, which lost 8 bases and 2 bases, there was a span of 15 bases. The CDR3 has 14 residues.